This TCR beta chain was identified during a study of breast tumors, draining lymph nodes, adjacent tissues. Study-wide points: The data were judged consistent with most tumor T cells coming from lymph node and expanding in tumor. Data only fit, rather than demonstrated, lymph node origin of most tumor T cells. Tumor TCR diversity was below lymph nodes but above nontumor tissue. Compared with basal-like, luminal-like tumors shared significantly more repertoire with nontumor tissue.

TCRdb processed the multiplex PCR reads anew with MiXCR; each CDR3 protein has one entry. The sample carries 20,000 to 30,000 distinct CDR3 sequences, 23% recorded once. There are 14 residues in the CDR3. Germline V gene data show CDR1 as SQVTM and CDR2 as ANQGSEA. V trimming: 5 bases; J trimming: 4 bases; junction bases outside the gene matches: 7. This clonotype was seen many times. Its antigen is currently unknown. The chain joins TRBV29-1 to TRBJ2-1; 8 nucleotides align to TRBD1. Source material: breast tumor tissue. The sequence came from a female donor with breast cancer. Some clones in this sample may be carry-over from other donors' samples. The DNA of the CDR3 is TGCAGCGTTCGGGCAGGGGGCGCTTACAATGAGCAGTTCTTC. Residues: CSVRAGGAYNEQFF.